The text below deals with one T cell receptor (beta chain). Trimming stripped 3 bases from V and 1 base from J, with 6 bases between. This CDR3 has 13 residues. Per germline, CDR1 LGHNT and CDR2 FRNRAP. This sample was included in a study of blood T cell repertoires in COVID-19. Turning to the study itself: Samples representing acute and convalescent COVID-19 were sourced from the United States, Italy and Spain. PBMCs, B-cell-depleted T cells, or T cells provided the cDNA or gDNA that made up the material.

In the original analysis: Quantification of nucleated cells was approximated via reference gene primer amplification. The repertoire was sequenced with immunoSEQ multiplex PCR; TCRdb's copy has only in-frame clones and lacks some. Clone size and the V and J calls come from that table; the DNA yielded D and trimming. Among approximately 62,000 clones listed, 85% to 90% were seen once. The chain has TRBV12-5 and TRBJ1-1; D is unclear. This TCR derives from a man aged 60-69 years with acute or convalescent COVID-19. Sequencing was performed on peripheral blood. The CDR3 reads CASGFDSNTEAFF. In DNA form, the CDR3 reads TGTGCTAGTGGTTTTGACTCGAACACTGAAGCTTTCTTT.